Shown below are 10 T cell receptor beta chains from a single sample sequenced in a study of blood T cell repertoires in COVID-19. Libraries were prepared by immunoSEQ multiplex PCR; TCRdb keeps only in-frame clonotypes and omits some of them. The sample comprises over 90,000 clones, 82% of which are singletons, and more than 5.5% rests with the top ten. Sequenced input: peripheral blood. All receptors derive from a middle-aged man with active or convalescent COVID-19.

This clone was seen just once. V and J are TRBV19 and TRBJ2-5, with D maybe TRBD2 (5 bases). The V end was cut by 7 bases, the J end by 3 bases, with 15 bases between. The CDR3 consists of 14 residues. CDR1 is LNHDA and CDR2 is SQIVND in the germline V gene (reference sequence). Here the CDR3 reads CASKERVYEETQYF. The CDR3 DNA reads TGTGCCAGTAAAGAGAGGGTTTATGAAGAGACCCAGTACTTC.

Concerning this clone: Distinct nucleotide sequences in the sample also encode this CDR3. The V gene is TRBV7-9, the J gene TRBJ1-4; 10 nucleotides match TRBD1. CDR1 SEHNR and CDR2 FQNEAQ come from the germline V gene (reference sequence). CDR3 length equals 14 residues. Unmatched junction bases numbered 2, after V lost 4 bases and J lost 6 bases. This CDR3 is CASSWDRGDEKLFF. The CDR3, as DNA: TGTGCCAGCAGCTGGGACAGGGGTGATGAAAAACTGTTTTTT.

The chain couples TRBV3-1 (or the pseudogene TRBV3-2) to TRBJ1-2; 10 nucleotides line up with TRBD1. Germline values: CDR1 LGHDT, CDR2 YNNKEL (reference sequence). Trimming removed 4 bases from V and 6 bases from J; junction bases left unmatched: 5. This CDR3 contains 14 residues. The CDR3 region is CASSLTGTGDGYTF. In DNA form, the CDR3 reads TGTGCCAGCAGCCTTACCGGGACAGGGGATGGCTACACCTTC.

This chain joins TRBV7-5 and TRBJ1-5; the table's TRBD1 call for D was not verified on the DNA. TRBV7-5 is tagged as a pseudogene. CDR3 length: 18 residues. The chain's CDR3 is CVRSPRWSQGYRNQPQHF. CDR3 bases: TGTGTCAGAAGCCCAAGATGGTCACAGGGATATCGCAATCAGCCCCAGCATTTT.

J is TRBJ1-1 and V is TRBV18; weak D call: TRBD1 (5 bases). The CDR3 is made up of 15 amino acids. The germline V gene has CDR1 KGHSH and CDR2 LQKENI. Between the trimmed V and J ends, which lost 1 base and 0 bases, there was a span of 9 bases. CDR3 nucleotide sequence: TGTGCCAGCTCACCACGGCGGGGCCTGAACACTGAAGCTTTCTTT. This sequence encodes CASSPRRGLNTEAFF.

The table lists this clone with a count of one. This chain connects TRBV5-4 to TRBJ1-4; D unclear. Germline V gene data show CDR1 as SGHNT and CDR2 as YYREEE (reference sequence). This CDR3 contains 15 residues. The V and J ends lost 1 base and 7 bases respectively, with 14 bases between them. CDR3 nucleotide sequence: TGTGCCAGCAGCTTGTCAAACAGTCCCAGTGAAAAACTGTTTTTT. It translates to CASSLSNSPSEKLFF.

A few counts support this clone. The chain has TRBV27 and TRBJ1-6; the match to TRBD1 covers 11 bases. The CDR3 runs to 14 residues. Germline V gene lookup returns CDR1 MNHEY and CDR2 SMNVEV (reference sequence). Losses at the gene ends were 6 bases for V and 6 bases for J; bases not matched to a gene: 1. This chain's CDR3 is CASRGTGGNSPLHF. The CDR3 DNA follows: TGTGCCAGCAGAGGGACAGGGGGTAATTCACCCCTCCACTTT.

On this clone: Other DNA sequences in the sample encode the same CDR3. This sequence joins TRBV20-1 and TRBJ2-7; perhaps TRBD2 as D (6 bases). Germline values: CDR1 DFQATT, CDR2 SNEGSKA (reference sequence). This CDR3 is 11 amino acids long. Between the trimmed V and J ends, which lost 3 bases and 5 bases, there was a span of 8 bases. In DNA, the CDR3 is TGCAGTGCTAGGAGCGGGCACGAGCAGTACGTC. Translating it yields CSARSGHEQYV.

The V gene is TRBV3-1 (or the pseudogene TRBV3-2), the J gene TRBJ2-5, with 9 positions matching TRBD2. This CDR3 has 16 amino acids. Germline V gene data show CDR1 as LGHDT and CDR2 as YNNKEL (reference sequence). With V trimmed by 5 bases and J by 1 base, 8 bases remained unmatched. The CDR3: CASSSWRGGPQETQYF. The DNA of the CDR3 is TGTGCCAGCAGCTCCTGGCGGGGGGGCCCCCAAGAGACCCAGTACTTC.

In its sample, this clone was seen a few times. The chain has TRBV9 and TRBJ1-2; D is unresolved. V was cut by 6 bases and J by 6 bases, with 9 bases left in between. Per the germline V gene, CDR1 is SGDLS and CDR2 is YYNGEE. The CDR3 totals 11 residues. This CDR3 is CASIGGNGYTF. In nucleotides, the CDR3 is TGTGCCAGCATTGGCGGGAATGGCTACACCTTC. Variable domain in full (rest from reference TRBV9 and TRBJ1-2): DSGVTQTPKHLITATGQRVTLRCSPRSGDLSVYWYQQSLDQGLQFLIQYYNGEERAKGNILERFSAQQFPDLHSELNLSSLELGDSALYFCASIGGNGYTFGSGTRLTVV.